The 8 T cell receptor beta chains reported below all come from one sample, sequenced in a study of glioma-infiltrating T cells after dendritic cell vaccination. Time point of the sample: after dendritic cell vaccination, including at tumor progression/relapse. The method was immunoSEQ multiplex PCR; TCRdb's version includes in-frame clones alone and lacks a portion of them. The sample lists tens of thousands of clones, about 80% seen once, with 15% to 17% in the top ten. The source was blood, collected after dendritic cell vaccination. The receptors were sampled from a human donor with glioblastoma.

CDR3 region: CATKPGQGGAEAFF. CDR3 bases: TGTGCCACCAAACCCGGACAGGGAGGCGCTGAAGCTTTCTTT. The genes are TRBV19 and TRBJ1-1, with TRBD1 matching over 8 bases. The junction had 13 bases not matched to a gene; V was cut back by 10 bases and J by 6 bases. Germline assignment: CDR1 LNHDA and CDR2 SQIVND (reference sequence). The CDR3 contains 14 residues.

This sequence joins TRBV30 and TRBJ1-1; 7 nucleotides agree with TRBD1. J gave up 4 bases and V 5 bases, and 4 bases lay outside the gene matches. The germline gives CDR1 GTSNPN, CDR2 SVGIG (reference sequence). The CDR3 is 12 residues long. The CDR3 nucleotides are TGTGCCTGGGACGCAGGGGGCACTGAAGCTTTCTTT. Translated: CAWDAGGTEAFF.

In DNA, the CDR3 is TGTGCCAGCTCACCCGAAGGGGCCGAGAATCAGCCCCAGCATTTT. Amino acid sequence: CASSPEGAENQPQHF. The V gene is TRBV18, the J gene TRBJ1-5, with D perhaps TRBD1 (5 bases). Trimming pared 3 bases from V and 4 bases from J, leaving 13 bases between. Germline V gene data show CDR1 as KGHSH and CDR2 as LQKENI. The CDR3 has 15 amino acids.

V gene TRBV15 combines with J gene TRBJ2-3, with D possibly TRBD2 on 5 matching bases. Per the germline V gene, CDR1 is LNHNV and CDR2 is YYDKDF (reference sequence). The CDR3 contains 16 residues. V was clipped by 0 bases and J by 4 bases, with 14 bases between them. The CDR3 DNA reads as TGTGCCACCAGCAGAGATTTCGGGGATGCAGCAGATACGCAGTATTTT. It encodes CATSRDFGDAADTQYF.

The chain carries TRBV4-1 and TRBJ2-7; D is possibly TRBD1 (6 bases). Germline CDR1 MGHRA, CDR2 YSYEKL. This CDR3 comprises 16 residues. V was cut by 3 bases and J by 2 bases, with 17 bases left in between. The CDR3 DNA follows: TGCGCCAGCAGCCAGCTTCCCCGGGACACCACCTACGAGCAGTACTTC. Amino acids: CASSQLPRDTTYEQYF.

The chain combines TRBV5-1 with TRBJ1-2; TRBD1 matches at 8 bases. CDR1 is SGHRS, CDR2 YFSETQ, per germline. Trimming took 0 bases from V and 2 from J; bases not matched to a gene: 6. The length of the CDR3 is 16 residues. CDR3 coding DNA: TGCGCCAGCAGCTTGGTGTCGGGGGACAGGAACTATGGCTACACCTTC. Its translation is CASSLVSGDRNYGYTF. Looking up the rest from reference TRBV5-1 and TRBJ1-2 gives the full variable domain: KAGVTQTPRYLIKTRGQQVTLSCSPISGHRSVSWYQQTPGQGLQFLFEYFSETQRNKGNFPGRFSGRQFSNSRSEMNVSTLELGDSALYLCASSLVSGDRNYGYTFGSGTRLTVV.

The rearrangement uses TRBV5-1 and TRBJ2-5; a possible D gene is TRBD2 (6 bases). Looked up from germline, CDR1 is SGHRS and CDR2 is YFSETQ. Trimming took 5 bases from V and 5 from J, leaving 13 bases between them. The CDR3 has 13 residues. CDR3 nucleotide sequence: TGCGCCAGCAGGCTCGGGACTGGGGAGACCCAGTACTTC. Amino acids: CASRLGTGETQYF.

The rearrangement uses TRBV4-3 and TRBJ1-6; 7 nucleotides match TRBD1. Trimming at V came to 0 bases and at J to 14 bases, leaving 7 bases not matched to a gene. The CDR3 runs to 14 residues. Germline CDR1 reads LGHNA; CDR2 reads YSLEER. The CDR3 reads CASSQDTGAFTLHF. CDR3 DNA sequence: TGCGCCAGCAGCCAAGACACAGGGGCTTTCACCCTCCACTTT.